These T cell receptor beta chains were read from a single sample in a study of blood T cell repertoires in COVID-19. Sequenced by immunoSEQ multiplex PCR; TCRdb stores in-frame clones only, minus some. The sample records 130,000 to 150,000 clones, more than 75% being singletons. The sample consisted of peripheral blood. The source of these receptors is a woman aged 50 to 65 with acute or convalescent COVID-19. CDR3s include the opening cysteine and the closing phenylalanine or tryptophan. D genes are given only for firm matches. Expanded clones get a size class; other rows say once, few or many, or leave the size out.

CDR3,DNA,V,D,J,size
CASSIEDSHYEQYF,TGTGCCAGTAGTATTGAAGACAGCCACTACGAGCAGTACTTC,TRBV19,NA,TRBJ2-7,NA
CASRITSGSTDTQYF,TGCGCCAGCAGAATAACTAGCGGATCCACAGATACGCAGTATTTT,TRBV5-1,TRBD2,TRBJ2-3,NA
CASDVGETQYF,TGTGCCAGCGACGTCGGGGAGACCCAGTACTTC,TRBV7-2,NA,TRBJ2-5,few
CAWSVGGSNQPQHF,TGTGCCTGGAGTGTAGGGGGTAGCAATCAGCCCCAGCATTTT,TRBV30,NA,TRBJ1-5,NA
CASSLVAGGNTEAFF,TGTGCCAGCAGTTTAGTAGCAGGGGGGAACACTGAAGCTTTCTTT,TRBV27,TRBD1,TRBJ1-1,many
CASSQALAGGSDTQYF,TGCGCCAGCAGCCAAGCTTTAGCGGGGGGCTCAGATACGCAGTATTTT,TRBV4-3,TRBD2,TRBJ2-3,NA
CASSDVQGVGTEAFF,TGTGCCAGCAGTGATGTACAGGGGGTCGGAACTGAAGCTTTCTTT,TRBV25-1,TRBD1,TRBJ1-1,NA
CASLSDLYEQYF,TGTGCCAGCCTTAGCGACCTTTACGAGCAGTACTTC,TRBV6-5,NA,TRBJ2-7,NA
CASSSEGGRQPQHF,TGTGCCAGCAGTTCGGAGGGGGGGCGTCAGCCCCAGCATTTT,TRBV6-5,NA,TRBJ1-5,NA
CSVAQGSREIGYTF,TGCAGCGTTGCGCAGGGGTCCAGGGAGATTGGCTACACCTTC,TRBV29-1,NA,TRBJ1-2,few
CASSQDWGQYEQYF,TGCGCCAGCAGCCAAGATTGGGGGCAGTACGAGCAGTACTTC,TRBV4-3,NA,TRBJ2-7,NA
CASSQQGTSNTGELFF,TGTGCCAGCAGTCAACAGGGGACCTCGAACACCGGGGAGCTGTTTTTT,TRBV9,TRBD1,TRBJ2-2,once
CASSSGNEQYF,TGTGCCAGCAGTAGCGGGAACGAGCAGTACTTC,TRBV27,TRBD2,TRBJ2-7,NA
CASRSRLLQPQHF,TGTGCCAGCAGATCCAGGTTATTGCAGCCCCAGCATTTT,TRBV6-5,NA,TRBJ1-5,NA
CASSYSGGAGQGIF,TGTGCCAGCAGTTATTCGGGGGGCGCGGGACAGGGGATCTTC,TRBV7-2,TRBD1,TRBJ2-1,NA
CASSERPGHSNTGELFF,TGTGCCAGCAGTGAAAGACCGGGACACTCGAACACCGGGGAGCTGTTTTTT,TRBV6-1,NA,TRBJ2-2,NA
CASTLQGSWGYGYTF,TGTGCCAGCACACTGCAGGGAAGTTGGGGCTATGGCTACACCTTC,TRBV28,NA,TRBJ1-2,NA
CASSERSWSPFF,TGTGCCAGCAGTGAACGGTCTTGGAGTCCGTTCTTC,TRBV2,NA,TRBJ2-1,once
CASSAPGVWTNTEAFF,TGTGCCAGCAGTGCCCCAGGGGTCTGGACGAACACTGAAGCTTTCTTT,TRBV28,NA,TRBJ1-1,few
CASSFGGPQYF,TGTGCCAGCAGTTTCGGTGGTCCCCAGTACTTC,TRBV6-2/TRBV6-3,NA,TRBJ2-5,NA
CASSQSLTGTAPSNQPQHF,TGCGCCAGCAGTCAATCTCTAACCGGGACAGCCCCTAGCAATCAGCCCCAGCATTTT,TRBV23-1,TRBD1,TRBJ1-5,NA
CASSFVAGGPNEQFF,TGCGCCAGCAGCTTCGTCGCGGGGGGGCCGAATGAGCAGTTCTTC,TRBV5-1,TRBD2,TRBJ2-1,NA
CASSQVWTVNTGELFF,TGTGCCAGCAGCCAAGTGTGGACAGTGAACACCGGGGAGCTGTTTTTT,TRBV14,NA,TRBJ2-2,NA
CASSLSGTEYGYTF,TGTGCCAGCAGCTTATCCGGGACAGAGTATGGCTACACCTTC,TRBV5-5,TRBD1,TRBJ1-2,NA
CASSLAGQGGTEAFF,TGTGCCAGCAGCTTGGCCGGGCAGGGTGGAACTGAAGCTTTCTTT,TRBV5-6,NA,TRBJ1-1,NA
CASSLLSGLSPRGEQFF,TGTGCCAGCAGCTTACTCTCTGGGTTATCCCCCCGCGGGGAGCAGTTCTTC,TRBV7-9,NA,TRBJ2-1,NA
CASSTPGQLIRGYTF,TGTGCCAGCAGTACCCCGGGACAGCTAATCCGCGGCTACACCTTC,TRBV6-5,TRBD1,TRBJ1-2,NA
CASSVDQGLNTEAFF,TGTGCCAGCAGCGTAGACCAGGGTCTAAACACTGAAGCTTTCTTT,TRBV9,NA,TRBJ1-1,NA
CAWSMAGTYEQYF,TGTGCCTGGAGTATGGCGGGGACCTACGAGCAGTACTTC,TRBV30,NA,TRBJ2-7,NA
CASSADRDGYTF,TGTGCCAGCAGCGCGGACAGGGATGGCTACACCTTC,TRBV6-2/TRBV6-3,TRBD1,TRBJ1-2,NA
CASSSGAATSYGYTF,TGTGCCAGCAGCTCTGGGGCGGCTACAAGCTATGGCTACACCTTC,TRBV7-6,NA,TRBJ1-2,NA
CASKPGQGSAETQYF,TGTGCCAGTAAACCGGGACAGGGGTCAGCTGAGACCCAGTACTTC,TRBV19,TRBD1,TRBJ2-5,NA
CASSISAGIYTGELFF,TGTGCCAGTAGTATATCGGCAGGGATCTACACCGGGGAGCTGTTTTTT,TRBV19,NA,TRBJ2-2,NA
CASSQERGGQETQYF,TGTGCCAGCAGCCAAGAGCGGGGGGGCCAAGAGACCCAGTACTTC,TRBV4-2,TRBD2,TRBJ2-5,NA
CASSLDGQTYNEQFF,TGCGCCAGCAGCTTAGACGGACAAACATACAATGAGCAGTTCTTC,TRBV5-1,NA,TRBJ2-1,NA
CASSLGQGPTYEQYF,TGTGCCAGCAGCCTAGGACAGGGGCCTACCTACGAGCAGTACTTC,TRBV7-7,TRBD1,TRBJ2-7,NA
CASSGGLVGGANVLTF,TGTGCCAGCAGCGGGGGACTAGTAGGTGGGGCCAACGTCCTGACTTTC,TRBV7-3,TRBD2,TRBJ2-6,NA
CASSPTTGSYGYTF,TGTGCCAGCTCTCCCACGACAGGGTCCTATGGCTACACCTTC,TRBV2,TRBD1,TRBJ1-2,NA
CASSLDRDGYTF,TGTGCCAGCAGTTTAGACAGGGACGGCTACACCTTC,TRBV5-5,TRBD1,TRBJ1-2,few
CASSQVASGYNEQFF,TGCGCCAGCAGCCAAGTGGCTAGCGGATACAATGAGCAGTTCTTC,TRBV5-1,TRBD2,TRBJ2-1,NA
CASSPRTYPYEQYF,TGTGCCAGCTCACCACGGACTTACCCCTACGAGCAGTACTTC,TRBV18,NA,TRBJ2-7,NA
CASRGTIYNEQFF,TGTGCCAGCAGGGGGACTATCTACAATGAGCAGTTCTTC,TRBV6-5,TRBD2,TRBJ2-1,NA